Listed below are T cell receptor beta chains from one sample, sequenced in a study of identical twins. Using its own MiXCR run on the 5' RACE reads, TCRdb lists one record per CDR3 protein. The sample has fewer than 550,000 distinct CDR3 sequences, about 16% seen once. Another study also made use of these data, one on yellow fever vaccine responses in identical twins.

The sample was CD4+ T cells sorted from blood. These receptors originate from a woman aged 18-30 years in good health. The conserved cysteine and the conserved F or W are not part of the CDR3 here.

v_call cdr3_aa
TRBV5-1 ASSRDQSTNEKLF
TRBV12-3/TRBV12-4 ASSFRRASDNEQF
TRBV7-9 ASSTRPPRGFPGELF
TRBV12-3/TRBV12-4 ASSRRDNNEQF
TRBV3-1 ASSQVSGRLAKNIQY
TRBV6-1 ASSPTTVPRDRSTDTQY
TRBV12-3/TRBV12-4 ASSLSRGAF
TRBV12-3/TRBV12-4 ASSPGTQFSYEQY
TRBV7-9 ASSRDRAAGANYGYT
TRBV28 ASSLSTGAHGNTIY
TRBV3-1 ASSYPGSRGNEQF
TRBV4-2 ASSQDEAYNSPLH
TRBV19 ASSIRAAYSNQPQH
TRBV14 ASSQGPEPYNEQF
TRBV5-1 ASGPLRNTEAF
TRBV10-3 AINLGWNTEAF